A single sample gave rise to the 12 T cell receptor beta chains below, sequenced in a study of cytomegalovirus exposure and HLA in healthy donors. PCR primers comprised 60 Vbeta and 13 Jbeta primers. Sequencing was performed with immunoSEQ multiplex PCR; in TCRdb, only in-frame clones are kept and a portion is missing. The table records 110,000 to 150,000 clones, about 70% of them present only once. Sequences were obtained from PBMCs. The receptor set was obtained from a woman aged 60-75 years in good health and CMV-seropositive.

V usage is TRBV6-5 and J usage is TRBJ2-5; D not certain. The better agreement between TRBJ2-7 and the DNA end casts doubt on the J call. Looked up from germline, CDR1 is MNHEY and CDR2 is SVGAGI. This CDR3 spans 13 amino acids. Here the CDR3 DNA reads TGTGCCAGCAGTTTAGGTGGCGGATTCGAGCAGTACTTC. The encoded protein is CASSLGGGFEQYF.

Worth noting for this clone: Other DNA sequences in this sample translate to the same CDR3. The rearrangement joins TRBV6-1 to TRBJ1-1; D is possibly TRBD1 (6 bases). V was trimmed by 3 bases and J by 0 bases, leaving 8 bases between them. The CDR3 has 14 residues. Germline CDR1 reads MNHNS; CDR2 reads SASEGT. The CDR3 here is CASSDRGLNTEAFF. The CDR3 DNA follows: TGTGCCAGCAGTGACAGGGGATTGAACACTGAAGCTTTCTTT.

The rearrangement joins TRBV28 to TRBJ2-1, with TRBD1 identical over 11 bases. Germline values: CDR1 MDHEN, CDR2 SYDVKM. Germline trimming cut 6 bases from V and 5 bases from J; bases unmatched to any gene: 6. This CDR3 comprises 15 residues. The CDR3 bases are TGTGCCAGCAGCTTGGACAGGGGGCGCAACAATGAGCAGTTCTTC. Protein: CASSLDRGRNNEQFF.

This clone was counted a single time. The gene calls are TRBV28 and TRBJ2-6, with 9 bases fitting TRBD1. CDR1 is MDHEN and CDR2 is SYDVKM in the germline V gene. The CDR3 consists of 15 residues. The V and J ends lost 7 bases and 2 bases, in that order; junction bases with no gene match: 3. CDR3 region: CASKRTGAGANVLTF. DNA of the CDR3: TGTGCCAGCAAACGGACAGGGGCTGGGGCCAACGTCCTGACTTTC.

V is TRBV5-6 and J is TRBJ2-3; D may be TRBD2 (7 bases). Trimming shortened V by 5 bases and J by 5 bases, and 18 bases separated the two germline ends. The CDR3 has 15 amino acids. Looked up from germline, CDR1 is SGHDT and CDR2 is YYEEEE. CDR3 sequence (DNA): TGTGCCAGCAGGGGGAGGGGGACGTTAGGAGATACGCAGTATTTT. Its protein product is CASRGRGTLGDTQYF.

This chain connects TRBV7-9 to TRBJ2-5; TRBD1 agrees at 7 bases. This CDR3 is 13 amino acids long. Germline assignment: CDR1 SEHNR and CDR2 FQNEAQ (reference sequence). V lost 5 bases and J lost 1; bases outside the gene matches: 1. The CDR3 DNA reads as TGTGCCAGCAGCCGGGACAGCCAAGAGACCCAGTACTTC. Translated, it gives CASSRDSQETQYF.

The chain joins TRBV25-1 to TRBJ2-3; TRBD2 matches at 10 bases. The CDR3 has 15 amino acids. After removal of 2 bases from V and 2 bases from J, the junction contained 1 base not matched to a gene. CDR1 is MGHDK and CDR2 is SYGVNS in the germline V gene. The DNA of the CDR3 is TGTGCCAGCAGTGAACTAGCGGGAGTCACAGATACGCAGTATTTT. It translates to CASSELAGVTDTQYF.

The V gene is TRBV5-4, the J gene TRBJ2-3, with 8 bases lining up with TRBD1. Germline CDR1 reads SGHNT; CDR2 reads YYREEE (reference sequence). V lost 4 bases, J lost 6 bases, and 10 bases stayed unmatched. The CDR3 covers 15 residues. The CDR3 DNA is TGTGCCAGCAGCCTAAAAACAGGGGGGCATGATACGCAGTATTTT. It translates to CASSLKTGGHDTQYF.

This clone occurred a few times. The chain is built from TRBV10-1 and TRBJ2-5; D perhaps matches TRBD2 (6 bases). The J call may be mistaken, given a closer DNA end match to TRBJ2-7. CDR1 is WNHNN and CDR2 is SYGVQD in the germline V gene (reference sequence). CDR3 length: 14 residues. The CDR3 sequence: CASSESGSSYEQYF. The CDR3 coding sequence is TGCGCCAGCAGTGAGTCCGGGAGCTCCTACGAGCAGTACTTC.

J is TRBJ1-5 and V is TRBV7-8; the match to TRBD1 covers 7 bases. The CDR3 extends over 13 amino acids. CDR1 is SGHVS, CDR2 FQNEAQ, per germline. The V and J ends lost 3 bases and 4 bases, in that order; junction bases with no gene match: 0. The CDR3 sequence: CASSLDRNQPQHF. Written as DNA, the CDR3 is TGTGCCAGCAGCTTGGACAGGAATCAGCCCCAGCATTTT. The entire variable domain, with the rest obtained from reference TRBV7-8 and TRBJ1-5, is as follows: GAGVSQSPRYKVAKRGQDVALRCDPISGHVSLFWYQQALGQGPEFLTYFQNEAQLDKSGLPSDRFFAERPEGSVSTLKIQRTQQEDSAVYLCASSLDRNQPQHFGDGTRLSIL.

This clone has a single count. V is TRBV2 and J is TRBJ2-7, with 12 bases lining up with TRBD2. The CDR3 has 15 amino acids. Germline V lookup: CDR1 SNHLY, CDR2 FYNNEI. V lost 6 bases and J lost 4; bases outside the gene matches: 7. CDR3 in DNA: TGTGCCAGCAGGACTAGCGGGAGTGGTGTTTACGAGCAGTACTTC. Translation gives CASRTSGSGVYEQYF.

This sequence joins TRBV2 and TRBJ2-3; 12 nucleotides agree with TRBD2. The CDR3 is 14 amino acids. Germline-derived CDR1 and CDR2 are SNHLY and FYNNEI. V gave up 10 bases and J gave up 6 bases; unmatched junction bases: 8. The CDR3 protein is CATGTSGLGDTQYF. CDR3 coding DNA: TGTGCCACCGGGACTAGCGGGCTAGGGGATACGCAGTATTTT.